This T cell receptor beta chain derives from a study of Ad26.COV2.S vaccination and SARS-CoV-2 variants. Produced via immunoSEQ multiplex PCR; TCRdb's table is partial and in-frame only. The sample contains about 440,000 clones, around 90% of which appear only once. Treatment meaning: roughly 20 received Ad26.COV2.S at low or high dose, single or two shots; 5 received placebo; per-sample allocation not given. Samples came from day 63 after the first vaccine or placebo injection. This CDR3 spans 13 amino acids. From germline, CDR1 is GTSNPN and CDR2 SVGIG (reference sequence). The V and J ends lost 2 bases and 3 bases, in that order; junction bases with no gene match: 2.

The sequence derives from a person between 18 and 59 years old who received the Ad26.COV2.S COVID-19 vaccine or a placebo. The chain carries TRBV30 and TRBJ1-2, with 8 bases aligning to TRBD1. The source was peripheral blood, collected in a trial of Ad26.COV2.S vaccine versus placebo. The CDR3 reads CAWSPGGDYGYTF. The CDR3 DNA is TGTGCCTGGAGTCCAGGGGGCGACTATGGCTACACCTTC.